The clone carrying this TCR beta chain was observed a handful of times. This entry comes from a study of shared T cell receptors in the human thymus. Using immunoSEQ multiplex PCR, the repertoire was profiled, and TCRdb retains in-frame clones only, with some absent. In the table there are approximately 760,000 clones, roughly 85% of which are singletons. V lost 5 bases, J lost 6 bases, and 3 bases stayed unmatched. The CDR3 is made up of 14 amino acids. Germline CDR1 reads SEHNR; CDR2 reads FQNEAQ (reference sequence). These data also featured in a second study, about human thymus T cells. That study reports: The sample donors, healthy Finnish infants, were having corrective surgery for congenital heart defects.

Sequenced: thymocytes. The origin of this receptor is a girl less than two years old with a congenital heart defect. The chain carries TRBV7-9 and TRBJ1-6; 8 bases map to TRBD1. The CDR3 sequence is CASSDQGANSPLHF. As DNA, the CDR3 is TGTGCCAGCAGCGACCAGGGGGCTAATTCACCCCTCCACTTT.